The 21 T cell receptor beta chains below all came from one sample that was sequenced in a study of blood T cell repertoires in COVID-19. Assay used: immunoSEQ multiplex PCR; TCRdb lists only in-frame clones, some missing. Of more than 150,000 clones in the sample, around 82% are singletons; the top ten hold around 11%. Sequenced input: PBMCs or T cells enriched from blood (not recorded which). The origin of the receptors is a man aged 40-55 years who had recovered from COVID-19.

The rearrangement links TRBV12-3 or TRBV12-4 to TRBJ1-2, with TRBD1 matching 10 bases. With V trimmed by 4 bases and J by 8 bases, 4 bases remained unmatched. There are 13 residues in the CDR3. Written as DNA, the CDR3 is TGTGCCAGCAGTTCGACAGGGGGCAGAGGCTACACCTTC. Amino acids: CASSSTGGRGYTF.

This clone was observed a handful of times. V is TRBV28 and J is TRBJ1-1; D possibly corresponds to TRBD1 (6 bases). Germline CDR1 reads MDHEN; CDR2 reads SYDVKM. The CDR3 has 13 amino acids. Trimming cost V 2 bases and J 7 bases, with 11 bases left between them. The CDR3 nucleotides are TGTGCCAGCAGTTTAGTACAGGGTGATGAAGCTTTCTTT. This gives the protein CASSLVQGDEAFF.

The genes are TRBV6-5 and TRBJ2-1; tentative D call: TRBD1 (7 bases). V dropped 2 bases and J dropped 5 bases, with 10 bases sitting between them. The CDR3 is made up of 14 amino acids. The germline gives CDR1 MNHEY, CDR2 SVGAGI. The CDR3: CASSYAGGNNEQFF. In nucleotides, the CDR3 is TGTGCCAGCAGTTACGCAGGGGGGAACAATGAGCAGTTCTTC.

CDR3 loop: CATSRGGGAGETQYF. The DNA for the CDR3 is TGTGCCACCAGCAGAGGTGGGGGAGCGGGAGAGACCCAGTACTTC. The chain recombines TRBV15 with TRBJ2-5, with D possibly being TRBD2 (6 bases). V dropped 1 base and J dropped 4 bases, with 13 bases sitting between them. Germline CDR1 is LNHNV and CDR2 is YYDKDF (reference sequence). The CDR3 loop spans 15 amino acids.

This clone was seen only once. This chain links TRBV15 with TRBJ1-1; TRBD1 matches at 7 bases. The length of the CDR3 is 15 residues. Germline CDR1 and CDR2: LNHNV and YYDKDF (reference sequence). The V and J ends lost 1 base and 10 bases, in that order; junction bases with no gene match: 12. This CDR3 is CATSRAGTDSFGAFF. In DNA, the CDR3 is TGTGCCACCAGCAGAGCAGGGACAGATTCTTTCGGAGCTTTCTTT.

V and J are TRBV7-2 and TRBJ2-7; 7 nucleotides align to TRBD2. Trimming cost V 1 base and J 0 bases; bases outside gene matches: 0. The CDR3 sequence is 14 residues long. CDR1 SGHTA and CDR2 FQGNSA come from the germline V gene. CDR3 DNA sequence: TGTGCCAGCAGCTTAGGGGACTACTCCTACGAGCAGTACGTC. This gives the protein CASSLGDYSYEQYV.

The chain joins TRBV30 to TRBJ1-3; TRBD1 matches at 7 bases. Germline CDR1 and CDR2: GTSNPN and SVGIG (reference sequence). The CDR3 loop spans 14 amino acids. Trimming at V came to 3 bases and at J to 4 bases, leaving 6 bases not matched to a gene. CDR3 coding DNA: TGTGCCTGGAGCCACAGGGGCCGAGGAAACACCATATATTTT. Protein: CAWSHRGRGNTIYF.

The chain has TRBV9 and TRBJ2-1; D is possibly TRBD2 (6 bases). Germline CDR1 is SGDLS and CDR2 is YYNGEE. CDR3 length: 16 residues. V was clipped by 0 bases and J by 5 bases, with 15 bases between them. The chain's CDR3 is CASSVARGGWDNEQFF. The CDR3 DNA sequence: TGTGCCAGCAGCGTAGCTCGGGGAGGTTGGGACAATGAGCAGTTCTTC.

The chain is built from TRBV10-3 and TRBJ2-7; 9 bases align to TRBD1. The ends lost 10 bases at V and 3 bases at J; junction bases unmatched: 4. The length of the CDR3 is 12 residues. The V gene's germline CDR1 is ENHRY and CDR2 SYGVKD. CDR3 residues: CASGTGNYEQYF. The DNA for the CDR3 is TGTGCCAGCGGGACAGGGAACTACGAGCAGTACTTC.

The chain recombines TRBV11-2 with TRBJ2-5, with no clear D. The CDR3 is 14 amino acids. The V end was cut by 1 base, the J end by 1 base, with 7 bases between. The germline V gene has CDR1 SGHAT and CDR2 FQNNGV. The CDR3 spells CASSLVSTQETQYF. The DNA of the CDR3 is TGTGCCAGCAGCTTAGTGTCTACCCAAGAGACCCAGTACTTC.

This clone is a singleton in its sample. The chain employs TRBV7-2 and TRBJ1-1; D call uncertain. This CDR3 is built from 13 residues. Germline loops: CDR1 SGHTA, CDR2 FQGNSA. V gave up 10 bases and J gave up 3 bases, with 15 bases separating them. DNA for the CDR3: TGTGCCACCGGGTTGATCGAGGACACTGAAGCTTTCTTT. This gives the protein CATGLIEDTEAFF.

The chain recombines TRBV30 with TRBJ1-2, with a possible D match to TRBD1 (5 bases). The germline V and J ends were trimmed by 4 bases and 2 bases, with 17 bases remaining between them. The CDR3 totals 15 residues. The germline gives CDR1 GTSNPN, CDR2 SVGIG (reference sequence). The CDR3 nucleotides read TGTGCCTGGACCACATTGGGGGGTTGGAACTATGGCTACACCTTC. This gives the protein CAWTTLGGWNYGYTF.

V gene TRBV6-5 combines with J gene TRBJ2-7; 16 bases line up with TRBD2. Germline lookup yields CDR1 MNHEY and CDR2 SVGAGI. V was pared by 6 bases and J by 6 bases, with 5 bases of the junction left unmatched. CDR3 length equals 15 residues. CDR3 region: CASRGGTSGRVEQYV. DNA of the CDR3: TGTGCCAGCAGGGGGGGGACTAGCGGGAGGGTCGAGCAGTACGTC.

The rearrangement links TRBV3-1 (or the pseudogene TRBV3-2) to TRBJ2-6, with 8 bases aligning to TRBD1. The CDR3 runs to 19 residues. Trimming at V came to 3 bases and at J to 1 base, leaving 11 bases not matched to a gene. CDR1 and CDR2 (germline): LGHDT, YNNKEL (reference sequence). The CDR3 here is CASSQVPGGHGSGANVLTF. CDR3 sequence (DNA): TGTGCCAGCAGCCAGGTCCCAGGGGGCCACGGGTCTGGGGCCAACGTCCTGACTTTC.

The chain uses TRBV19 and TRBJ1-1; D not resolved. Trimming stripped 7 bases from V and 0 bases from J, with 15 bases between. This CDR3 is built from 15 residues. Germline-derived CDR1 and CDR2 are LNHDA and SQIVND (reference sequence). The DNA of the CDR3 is TGTGCCAGTAATTCAGGTCCCTTCATGAACACTGAAGCTTTCTTT. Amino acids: CASNSGPFMNTEAFF.

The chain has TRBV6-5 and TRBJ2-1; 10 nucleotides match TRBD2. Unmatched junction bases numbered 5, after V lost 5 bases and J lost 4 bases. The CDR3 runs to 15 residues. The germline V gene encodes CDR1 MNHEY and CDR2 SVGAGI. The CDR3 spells CASSPPTSGYNEQFF. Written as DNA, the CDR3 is TGTGCCAGCAGTCCCCCGACTAGCGGGTACAATGAGCAGTTCTTC.

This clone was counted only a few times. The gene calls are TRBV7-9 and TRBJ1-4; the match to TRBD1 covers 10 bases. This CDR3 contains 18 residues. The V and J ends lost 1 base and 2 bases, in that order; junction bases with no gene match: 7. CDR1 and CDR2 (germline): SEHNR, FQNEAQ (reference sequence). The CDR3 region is CASSLGQGAVGTNEKLFF. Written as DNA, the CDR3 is TGTGCCAGCAGCTTAGGACAGGGGGCCGTAGGGACTAATGAAAAACTGTTTTTT.

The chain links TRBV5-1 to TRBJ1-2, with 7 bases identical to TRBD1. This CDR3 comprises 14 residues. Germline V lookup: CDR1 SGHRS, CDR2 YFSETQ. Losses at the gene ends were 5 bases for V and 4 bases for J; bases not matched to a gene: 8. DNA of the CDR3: TGCGCCAGCAGTTTTCAGGGGGAATCCTATGGCTACACCTTC. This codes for CASSFQGESYGYTF.

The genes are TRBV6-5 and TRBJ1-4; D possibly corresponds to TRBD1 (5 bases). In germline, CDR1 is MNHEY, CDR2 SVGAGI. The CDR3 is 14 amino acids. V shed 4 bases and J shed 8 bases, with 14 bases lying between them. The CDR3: CASSSGPGGEKLFF. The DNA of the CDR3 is TGTGCCAGCAGTTCAGGGCCCGGAGGGGAAAAACTGTTTTTT.

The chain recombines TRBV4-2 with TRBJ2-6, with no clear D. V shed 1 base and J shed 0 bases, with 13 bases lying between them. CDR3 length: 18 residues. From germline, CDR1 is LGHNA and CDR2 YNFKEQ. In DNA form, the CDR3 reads TGTGCCAGCAGCCAAGTTTCGAGTGAGAGCTCTGGGGCCAACGTCCTGACTTTC. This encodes CASSQVSSESSGANVLTF.

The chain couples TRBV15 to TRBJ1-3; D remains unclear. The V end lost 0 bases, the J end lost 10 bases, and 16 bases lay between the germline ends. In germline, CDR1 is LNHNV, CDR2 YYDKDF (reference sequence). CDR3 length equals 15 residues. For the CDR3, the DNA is TGTGCCACCAGCAGAGATAGGGCGGCCGGCGGGACCATATATTTT. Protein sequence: CATSRDRAAGGTIYF.